This TCR beta chain was sequenced in a study of Ad26.COV2.S vaccination and SARS-CoV-2 variants (dated by TCRdb to the early 2020s). With regard to the full study: TCRbeta repertoire sequencing served as the tool for gauging how specific and how broad the SARS-CoV-2-reactive T cell receptors were following Ad26.COV2.S vaccination. The TCR-sequenced set comprised about 32 samples: roughly 19 Ad26.COV2.S vaccine recipients, 5 placebo recipients and 8 SARS-CoV-2 convalescent individuals. Broader findings and caveats from the paper: According to the authors, total T cell responses may have been underestimated by the TCR breadth and depth analyses. After vaccination, spike-specific CD8+ and CD4+ T cell responses were reported to show substantial breadth. Compared with placebo recipients, Ad26.COV2.S recipients showed higher spike-specific TCR breadth (P = 0.0014). Non-spike TCR breadth was comparable between vaccine and placebo recipients, consistent with the vaccine containing only spike.

The time point label on this specimen signifies: individuals recovered from natural SARS-CoV-2 infection. The immunoSEQ Assay was the method used to sequence TCRbeta CDR3 regions. After extraction, genomic DNA underwent amplification by bias-controlled multiplex PCR, followed by high-throughput sequencing. Under the source paper's analysis protocol: To quantify the absolute abundance of every unique TCRbeta CDR3 region, sequences were collapsed and filtered. Usable DNA was measured by amplifying reference genes present in all nucleated cells, and TCRbeta template counts were normalized to that usable DNA to estimate T cell fraction. Repertoire TCRs were annotated as SARS-CoV-2-specific by exact matching of V gene, CDR3 amino acid sequence and J gene to a known reactive TCR set. MIRA supplied the reference SARS-CoV-2 TCR set, which was filtered for enrichment in COVID-19-positive ImmuneCODE repertoires so that public or cross-reactive TCRs were removed. Using the MIRA antigens, annotated TCRs were further analysed by specific ORF or by position within an ORF. Depth was the summed frequency of annotated unique rearrangements, while breadth was defined as annotated unique rearrangements over total unique productive rearrangements. Two-sided Wilcoxon rank-sum tests were used to compare TCR breadth between groups. This immuneACCESS table, as held by TCRdb, lists in-frame sequences with V and J called but not all clones. Of the missing ones, under half trace to an unresolved V gene in checked studies; the others have no known cause. V, J and clone size are taken as reported in that table, and D and trimming were inferred from the DNA itself. This sample has 87,000 or so clones in its table, and around 82% of those were observed once. 16% of the sample rests with the top ten.

This clone was counted between two and nine times. Its target antigen remains unknown. Per-base quality was not reported, and no clone a single base away is much larger than it. Based on the germline V gene, the CDR1 and CDR2 sequences are SNHLY and FYNNEI. The junction shows trimming of 4 bases on V and 4 bases on J, plus 14 bases between the germline ends. There are 14 amino acids in the CDR3, from cysteine to phenylalanine inclusive. The kept DNA is CDR3 alone, 42 bases in frame from the first base. This chain joins TRBV2 to TRBJ2-7; TRBD1 could be the D gene, as 6 bases match. Here the sequenced sample was peripheral blood, taken after recovery from COVID-19. The sequence was obtained from a human donor who had recovered from COVID-19. At the DNA level, the sequence is TGTGCCAGCAGTGGGAACAGGGTAGTGTACGAGCAGTACTTC. The translation is CASSGNRVVYEQYF. This CDR3, with the reference TRBV2 and TRBJ2-7 proteins standing in past its ends, gives the full variable domain EPEVTQTPSHQVTQMGQEVILRCVPISNHLYFYWYRQILGQKVEFLVSFYNNEISEKSEIFDDQFSVERPDGSNFTLKIRSTKLEDSAMYFCASSGNRVVYEQYFGPGTRLTVT.